This TCR beta chain emerged from a study of shared clonotypes between healthy human individuals. Study at large: Serving as donors were two women and three men, whose ages spanned 18 to 49.

Profiling relied on immunoSEQ multiplex PCR, and the TCRdb table lists in-frame clones only, not all of them. Altogether millions of clones are present, about 95% being singletons, with the ten largest covering more than 0.95%. Overall study findings and caveats: Relative to memory subsets, naive subsets generally showed larger estimated richness. What rarefaction showed was incomplete sorted-subset sequencing despite large depth.

Concerning this clone itself: What it recognizes is unknown.

CD45RO negativity and positive selection for CCR7 defined naive CD8 cells, a population that excluded terminally differentiated effector memory CD45RA+ cells. All donors qualified as healthy HIV-negative adults and had experienced no recent acute infections or vaccinations. The TCR was taken from a man between 18 and 29 years old in good health. Sequencing was done on a sample of naive CD8+ T cells sorted from blood.

This chain's CDR3 is CASSLAEAHNEQFF. The DNA of the CDR3 is TGTGCCAGCAGCTTGGCGGAGGCCCACAATGAGCAGTTCTTC. The V gene is TRBV5-6, the J gene TRBJ2-1, with D possibly matching TRBD2 (5 bases). The germline CDR1 and CDR2 sequences are SGHDT and YYEEEE. The CDR3 has 14 residues. V was cut by 0 bases and J by 5 bases, with 9 bases left in between.